The 3 T cell receptor beta chains in this list originate from one sample, sequenced in a study of patients and donors after allogeneic stem cell transplantation. TCRdb passed the RT-PCR reads through MiXCR, listing each CDR3 protein once. This table holds 390,000 or so distinct CDR3 sequences, 16% found once. Source material: blood, either unsorted or a sorted T cell fraction (not recorded which). These receptor sequences come from a human donor who was either an allogeneic HSCT recipient or a stem cell or donor lymphocyte infusion donor (not recorded which). It is not recorded whose cells these are; they may come from a transplant donor.

The genes are TRBV6-5 and TRBJ1-1, with 8 bases matching TRBD1. The germline V gene has CDR1 MNHEY and CDR2 SVGAGI. The V gene end was trimmed by 2 bases and the J gene end by 4 bases; junction bases not matched to a gene: 6. The CDR3 has 15 residues. The CDR3, as DNA: TGTGCCAGCAGTTACGCGGACAGGGCGAGCACTGAAGCTTTCTTT. Translating gives CASSYADRASTEAFF.

This clonotype was found a few times. The V call is TRBV7-2, the J call TRBJ2-7, with 11 bases matching TRBD2. This CDR3 has 17 amino acids. Germline trimming cut 3 bases from V and 4 bases from J; bases unmatched to any gene: 11. The germline CDR1 and CDR2 sequences are SGHTA and FQGNSA. In DNA form, the CDR3 reads TGTGCCAGCAGCTTGTATTCCTTGGGACTAGCGGATTACGAGCAGTACTTC. Encoded protein: CASSLYSLGLADYEQYF.

This clonotype has only a few counts. The genes are TRBV2 and TRBJ2-1; D not resolved. V was clipped by 1 base and J by 7 bases, with 14 bases between them. The germline V gene has CDR1 SNHLY and CDR2 FYNNEI. This CDR3 has 15 residues. The CDR3 loop reads CASSEEGRLTNEQFF. The CDR3 coding sequence is TGTGCCAGCAGTGAAGAGGGCAGGCTGACTAATGAGCAGTTCTTC.